This entry features one TCR beta chain sequence. This record comes from a study of blood T cell repertoires in COVID-19. Study-level information: The United States, Italy and Spain provided the acute and convalescent COVID-19 samples.

Original processing notes: Amplification from reference gene primers served as the basis for estimated nucleated cell counts. The table came from immunoSEQ multiplex PCR; TCRdb's copy has only in-frame clones and leaves some out. For V, J and clone size, that table is used; D and trimming come from the DNA. Of approximately 500,000 clones listed, over 75% were seen once; the top ten hold roughly 3.1%. The ends were cut back, 4 bases at V and 4 bases at J, with 5 bases in the middle. CDR1 is SGDLS, CDR2 YYNGEE, per germline. This CDR3 has 11 residues. The specimen sequenced was peripheral blood. This clonotype was obtained from a human donor in a cohort sampled during active COVID-19. The chain employs TRBV9 and TRBJ2-5, with no clear D. Here the CDR3 reads CASSPVETQYF. For the CDR3, the DNA is TGTGCCAGCAGCCCGGTAGAGACCCAGTACTTC.